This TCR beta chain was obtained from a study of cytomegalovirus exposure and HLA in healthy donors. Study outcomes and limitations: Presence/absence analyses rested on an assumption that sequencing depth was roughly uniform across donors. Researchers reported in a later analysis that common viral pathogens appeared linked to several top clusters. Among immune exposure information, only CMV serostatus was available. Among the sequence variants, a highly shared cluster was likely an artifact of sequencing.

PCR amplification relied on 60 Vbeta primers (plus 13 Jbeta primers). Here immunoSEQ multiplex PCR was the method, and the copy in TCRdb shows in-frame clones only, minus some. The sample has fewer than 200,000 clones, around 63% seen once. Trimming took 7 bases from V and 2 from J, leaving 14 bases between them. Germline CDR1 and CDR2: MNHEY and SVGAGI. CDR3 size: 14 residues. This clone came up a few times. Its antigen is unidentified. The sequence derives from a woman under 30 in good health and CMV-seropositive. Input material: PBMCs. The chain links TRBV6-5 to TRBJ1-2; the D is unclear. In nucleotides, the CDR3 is TGTGCCAGCACCCCCGTCAACGGGAACTATGGCTACACCTTC. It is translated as CASTPVNGNYGYTF.